This TCR beta chain is from a study of blood T cell repertoires in COVID-19. Study information: The United States, Italy and Spain were the sources of the acute and convalescent COVID-19 samples. The analysed material was cDNA or gDNA that came from T cells, B-cell-depleted T cells, or PBMCs.

The CDR3 runs 13 residues. Trimming removed 1 base at V and 13 bases at J, with 14 bases between. Looked up from germline, CDR1 is SGHTA and CDR2 is FQGTGA. Original processing notes: It was from reference gene primer amplification that nucleated cell counts were estimated. Some clones are missing from TCRdb's copy, which holds only in-frame ones; the method was immunoSEQ multiplex PCR. The DNA gave D and trimming, while V, J and clone size come from that table. In the table there are hundreds of thousands of clones, nearly 90% of which are singletons. Sequencing was done on a sample of peripheral blood. The rearrangement uses TRBV7-3 and TRBJ2-1; the D gene is possibly TRBD2 (5 bases). The clonotype originates from a woman under 40 with acute or convalescent COVID-19. The DNA of the CDR3 is TGTGCCAGCAGCTTAAAATTAAATAGCGATCAGTTCTTC. The encoded protein is CASSLKLNSDQFF.